The sequence of this TCR beta chain was determined in a study of blood T cell repertoires in COVID-19. Study-level information: Samples representing acute and convalescent COVID-19 were sourced from the United States, Italy and Spain.

The participants were between roughly 18 and 100 years old and came from 24 US areas. The CDR3 is 14 amino acids. V lost 1 base and J 8 bases, leaving 14 bases between the germline ends. Germline CDR1 and CDR2: LGHNA and YSLEER. Assay used: immunoSEQ multiplex PCR; TCRdb lists only in-frame clones, some missing. This sample has a few hundred thousand clones, with more than 75% found just once. This clone was observed a single time. This rearrangement joins TRBV4-3 to TRBJ1-2; TRBD1 might be the D (6 bases). Specimen: PBMCs or T cells enriched from blood (not recorded which). This TCR came from a woman aged 18 to 35 who had recovered from COVID-19. The CDR3 sequence is CASSQGDMWYGYTF. The CDR3 DNA reads TGCGCCAGCAGCCAAGGGGACATGTGGTACGGCTACACCTTC.